The T cell receptor beta chain under discussion was sequenced for a study of blood T cell repertoires in COVID-19. Study in general: Sources were T cells, B-cell-depleted T cells, or PBMCs; the material itself was cDNA or gDNA.

The assay was immunoSEQ multiplex PCR, and TCRdb's table has in-frame clones only and misses some. Counted here are roughly 570,000 clones, around nine tenths occurring once; the ten biggest clones make up about 8%. Enrolment of Seattle patients took place during active infection, and they were followed longitudinally. This CDR3 region has 22 residues. After removal of 4 bases from V and 4 bases from J, the junction contained 26 bases not matched to a gene. Per the germline V gene, CDR1 is SNHLY and CDR2 is FYNNEI. This clone was detected only once. The sample consisted of peripheral blood. The TCR originated in a woman in her forties or fifties with COVID-19, enrolled during active disease. This chain joins TRBV2 and TRBJ2-5; 11 bases match TRBD2. In nucleotides, the CDR3 is TGTGCCAGCAGTGTTCGTCCCGCCGAACTAGCGGGGGCGTCGGGTGGGGTAGAGACCCAGTACTTC. Its translation is CASSVRPAELAGASGGVETQYF.